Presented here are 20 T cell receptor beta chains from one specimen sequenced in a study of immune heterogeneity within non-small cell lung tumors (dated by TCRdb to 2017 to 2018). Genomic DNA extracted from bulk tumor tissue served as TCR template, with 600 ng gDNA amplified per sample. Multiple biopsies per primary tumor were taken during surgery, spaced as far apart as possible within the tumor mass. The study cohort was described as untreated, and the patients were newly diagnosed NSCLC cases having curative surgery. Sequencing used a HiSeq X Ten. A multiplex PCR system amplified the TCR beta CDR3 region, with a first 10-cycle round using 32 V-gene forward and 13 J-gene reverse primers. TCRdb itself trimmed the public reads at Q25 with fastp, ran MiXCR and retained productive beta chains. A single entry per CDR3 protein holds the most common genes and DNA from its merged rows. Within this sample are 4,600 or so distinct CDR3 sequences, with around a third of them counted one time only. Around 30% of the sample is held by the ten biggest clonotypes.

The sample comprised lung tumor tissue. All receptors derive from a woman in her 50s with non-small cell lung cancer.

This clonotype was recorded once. This CDR3 is CASSQEIGNYGYTF. DNA of the CDR3: TGCGCCAGCAGCCAAGAGATAGGGAACTATGGCTACACCTTC. The chain links TRBV4-3 to TRBJ1-2; D is uncertain. Trimming removed 0 bases at V and 2 bases at J, with 7 bases between. The CDR3 length is 14 residues. Germline V gives CDR1 LGHNA, CDR2 YSLEER.

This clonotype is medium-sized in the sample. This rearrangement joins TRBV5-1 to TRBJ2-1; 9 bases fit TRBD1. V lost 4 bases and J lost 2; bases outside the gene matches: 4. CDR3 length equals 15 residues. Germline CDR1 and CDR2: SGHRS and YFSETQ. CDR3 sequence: CASSPGTGTYNEQFF. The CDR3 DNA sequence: TGCGCCAGCAGCCCTGGGACAGGGACCTACAATGAGCAGTTCTTC.

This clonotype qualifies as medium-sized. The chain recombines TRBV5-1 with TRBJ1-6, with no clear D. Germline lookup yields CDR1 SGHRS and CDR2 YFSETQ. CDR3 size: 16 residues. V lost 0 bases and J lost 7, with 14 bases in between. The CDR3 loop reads CASSLGRQAKNSPLHF. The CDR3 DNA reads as TGCGCCAGCAGCTTGGGACGGCAAGCGAAGAATTCACCCCTCCACTTT.

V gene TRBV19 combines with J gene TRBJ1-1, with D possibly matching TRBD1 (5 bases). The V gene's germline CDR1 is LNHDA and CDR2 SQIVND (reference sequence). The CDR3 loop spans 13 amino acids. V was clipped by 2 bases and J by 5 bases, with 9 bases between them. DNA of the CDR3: TGTGCCAGTAGTATACAGTGGGGGACTGAAGCTTTCTTT. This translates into CASSIQWGTEAFF.

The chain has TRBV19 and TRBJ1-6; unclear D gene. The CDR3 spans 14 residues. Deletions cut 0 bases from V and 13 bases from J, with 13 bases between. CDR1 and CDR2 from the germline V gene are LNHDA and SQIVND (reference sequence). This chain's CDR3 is CASSIEGRAAPLHF. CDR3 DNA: TGTGCCAGTAGTATAGAAGGGAGAGCGGCGCCCCTCCACTTT.

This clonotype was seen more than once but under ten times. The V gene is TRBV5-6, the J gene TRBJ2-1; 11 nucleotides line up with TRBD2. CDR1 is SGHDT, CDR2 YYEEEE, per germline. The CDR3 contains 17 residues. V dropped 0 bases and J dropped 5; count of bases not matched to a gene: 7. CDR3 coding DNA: TGTGCCAGCAGCTTGGAGGCTAGCGGGGGGCTTCACAATGAGCAGTTCTTC. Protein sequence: CASSLEASGGLHNEQFF.

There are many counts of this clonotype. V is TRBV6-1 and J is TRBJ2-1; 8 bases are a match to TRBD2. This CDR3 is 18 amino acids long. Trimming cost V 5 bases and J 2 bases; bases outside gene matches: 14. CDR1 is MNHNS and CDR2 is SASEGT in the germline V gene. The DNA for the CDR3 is TGTGCCAGCAGTTCGTACCCCAACGGGGGGGGCCCCTACAATGAGCAGTTCTTC. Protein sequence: CASSSYPNGGGPYNEQFF.

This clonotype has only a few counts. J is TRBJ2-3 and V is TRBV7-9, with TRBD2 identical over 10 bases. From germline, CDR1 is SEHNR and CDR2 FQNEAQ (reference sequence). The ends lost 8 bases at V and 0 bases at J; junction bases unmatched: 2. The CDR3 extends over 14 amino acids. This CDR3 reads CASQRGGSTDTQYF. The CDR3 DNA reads TGTGCCAGCCAGCGGGGGGGGAGCACAGATACGCAGTATTTT.

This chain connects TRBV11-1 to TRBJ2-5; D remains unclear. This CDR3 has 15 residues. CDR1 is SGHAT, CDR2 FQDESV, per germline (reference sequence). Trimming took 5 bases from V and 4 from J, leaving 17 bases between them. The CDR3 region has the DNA TGTGCCAGCAGCCCCCGGACGGACCCCCGAGAGACCCAGTACTTC. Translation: CASSPRTDPRETQYF.

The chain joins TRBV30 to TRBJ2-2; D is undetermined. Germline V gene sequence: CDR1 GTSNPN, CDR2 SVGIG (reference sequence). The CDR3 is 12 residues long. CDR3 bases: TGTGGGTGGAGTAGGTGGGCCGGGGAGCTGTTTTTT. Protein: CGWSRWAGELFF.

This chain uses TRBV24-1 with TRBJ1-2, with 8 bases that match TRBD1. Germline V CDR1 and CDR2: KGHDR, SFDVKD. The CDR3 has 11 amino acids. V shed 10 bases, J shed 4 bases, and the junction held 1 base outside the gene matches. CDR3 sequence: CATTGGYGYTF. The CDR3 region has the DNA TGTGCCACTACAGGGGGCTATGGCTACACCTTC.

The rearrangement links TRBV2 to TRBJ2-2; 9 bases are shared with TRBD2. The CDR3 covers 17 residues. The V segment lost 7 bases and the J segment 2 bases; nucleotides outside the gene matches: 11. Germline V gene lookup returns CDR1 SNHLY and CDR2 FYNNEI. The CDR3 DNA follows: TGTGCCAGCATTCCTCTCCGCGGGGGGGGTAACACCGGGGAGCTGTTTTTT. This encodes CASIPLRGGGNTGELFF.

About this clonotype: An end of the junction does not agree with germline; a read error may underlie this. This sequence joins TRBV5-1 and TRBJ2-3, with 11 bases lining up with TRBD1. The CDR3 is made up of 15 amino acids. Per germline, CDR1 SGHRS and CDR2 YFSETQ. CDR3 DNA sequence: TGCGTCAGCAGCCGGACAGGGGGCAACACAGATACGCAGTATTTT. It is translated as CVSSRTGGNTDTQYF. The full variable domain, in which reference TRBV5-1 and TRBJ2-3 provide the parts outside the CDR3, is KAGVTQTPRYLIKTRGQQVTLSCSPISGHRSVSWYQQTPGQGLQFLFEYFSETQRNKGNFPGRFSGRQFSNSRSEMNVSTLELGDSALYLCVSSRTGGNTDTQYFGPGTRLTVL.

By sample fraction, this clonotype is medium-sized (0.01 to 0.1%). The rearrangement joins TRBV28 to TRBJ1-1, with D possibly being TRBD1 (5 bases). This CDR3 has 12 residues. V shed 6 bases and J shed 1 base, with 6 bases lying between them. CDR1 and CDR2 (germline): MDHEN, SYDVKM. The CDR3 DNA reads TGTGCCAGCAGAGACAGGAACACTGAAGCTTTCTTT. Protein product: CASRDRNTEAFF.

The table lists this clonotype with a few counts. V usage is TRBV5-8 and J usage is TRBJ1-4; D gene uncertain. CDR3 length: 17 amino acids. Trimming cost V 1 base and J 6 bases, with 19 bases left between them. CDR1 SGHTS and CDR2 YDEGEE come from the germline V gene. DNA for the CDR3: TGTGCCAGCAGCTTGTTTCTTTTTACATCCAGAGATGAAAAACTGTTTTTT. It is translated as CASSLFLFTSRDEKLFF.

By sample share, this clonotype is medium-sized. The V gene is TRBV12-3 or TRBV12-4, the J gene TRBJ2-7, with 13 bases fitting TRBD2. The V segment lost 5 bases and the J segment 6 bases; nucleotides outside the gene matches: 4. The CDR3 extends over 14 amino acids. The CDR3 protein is CASSTSGGASEQYF. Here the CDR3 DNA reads TGTGCCAGCAGTACTAGCGGGGGGGCCAGCGAGCAGTACTTC.

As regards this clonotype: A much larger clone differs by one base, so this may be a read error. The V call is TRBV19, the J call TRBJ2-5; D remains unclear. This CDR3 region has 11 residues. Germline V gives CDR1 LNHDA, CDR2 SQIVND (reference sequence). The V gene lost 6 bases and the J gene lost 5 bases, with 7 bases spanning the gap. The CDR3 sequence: CASSLAETQYF. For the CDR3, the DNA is TGTGCCAGTAGCCTTGCGGAGACCCAGTACTTC.

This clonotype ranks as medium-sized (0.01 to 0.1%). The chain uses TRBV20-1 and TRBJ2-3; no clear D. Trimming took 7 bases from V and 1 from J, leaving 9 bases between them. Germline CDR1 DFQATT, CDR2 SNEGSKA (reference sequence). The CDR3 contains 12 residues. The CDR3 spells CSGSSGTDTQYF. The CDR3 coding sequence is TGCAGTGGTTCCTCGGGCACAGATACGCAGTATTTT.

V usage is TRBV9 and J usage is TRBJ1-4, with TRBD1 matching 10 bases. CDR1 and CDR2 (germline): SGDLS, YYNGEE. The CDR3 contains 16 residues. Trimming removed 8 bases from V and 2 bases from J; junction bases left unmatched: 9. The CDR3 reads CASTPGQGSTNEKLFF. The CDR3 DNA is TGTGCCAGTACCCCGGGACAGGGGAGCACTAATGAAAAACTGTTTTTT.

CDR3 DNA: TGTGCCAGCAGCTTGGAGGACCCTGGTTCACCCCTCCACTTT. Its translation is CASSLEDPGSPLHF. The V gene is TRBV5-6, the J gene TRBJ1-6; D uncertain. This CDR3 spans 14 amino acids. Germline V gene data show CDR1 as SGHDT and CDR2 as YYEEEE. Trimming left V 0 bases short and J 9 bases short, with 10 bases between.